Here is one T cell receptor beta chain with its context. Its matching antigen is unknown. The data belong to a study of early T cells in non-severe SARS-CoV-2 infection. Study summary: Sequencing was performed on bulk RNA from unsorted whole blood, leaving chains unpaired.

Study conclusions and caveats: There was a bias toward anti-spike CD8 responses in VDJdb matching, which missed private and CD4 specificities.

The CDR3 has 18 residues. The ends lost 5 bases at V and 0 bases at J; junction bases unmatched: 8. Unique molecular identifiers (one per individual cDNA molecule) were attached. TCRdb re-derived calls from the 5' RACE reads in MiXCR, one entry per CDR3 protein. The data show 60,000 to 75,000 distinct CDR3 sequences, about an eighth seen once. The TCR originated in an adult who was a healthcare worker with PCR-confirmed SARS-CoV-2 infection or an uninfected control (not recorded which). The sequenced sample consisted of whole blood. This chain joins TRBV12-3 or TRBV12-4 and TRBJ2-2; 11 bases match TRBD2. Written as DNA, the CDR3 is TGTGCCAGCAGTCCCCAACGACTAGCGGGAACGAACACCGGGGAGCTGTTTTTT. Translating it yields CASSPQRLAGTNTGELFF.